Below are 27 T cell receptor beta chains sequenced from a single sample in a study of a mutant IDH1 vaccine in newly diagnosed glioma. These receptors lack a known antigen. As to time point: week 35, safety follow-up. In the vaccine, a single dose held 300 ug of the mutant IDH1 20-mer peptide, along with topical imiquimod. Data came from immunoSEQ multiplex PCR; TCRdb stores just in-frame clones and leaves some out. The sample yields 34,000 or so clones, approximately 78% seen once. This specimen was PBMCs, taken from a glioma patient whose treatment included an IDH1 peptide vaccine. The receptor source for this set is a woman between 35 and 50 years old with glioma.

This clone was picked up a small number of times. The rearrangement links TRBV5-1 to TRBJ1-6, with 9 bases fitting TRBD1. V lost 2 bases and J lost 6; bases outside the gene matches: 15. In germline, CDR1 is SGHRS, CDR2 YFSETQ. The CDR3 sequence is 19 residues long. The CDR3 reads CASSLAPPGQGSSNSPLHF. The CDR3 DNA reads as TGCGCCAGCAGCTTAGCCCCCCCGGGACAGGGCTCTAGTAATTCACCCCTCCACTTT.

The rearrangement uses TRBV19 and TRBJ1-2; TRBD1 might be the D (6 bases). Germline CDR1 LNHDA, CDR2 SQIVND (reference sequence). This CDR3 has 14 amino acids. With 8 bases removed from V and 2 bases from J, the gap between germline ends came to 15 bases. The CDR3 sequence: CASLSQGGNYGYTF. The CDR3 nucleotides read TGTGCCAGTTTATCACAGGGTGGCAACTATGGCTACACCTTC.

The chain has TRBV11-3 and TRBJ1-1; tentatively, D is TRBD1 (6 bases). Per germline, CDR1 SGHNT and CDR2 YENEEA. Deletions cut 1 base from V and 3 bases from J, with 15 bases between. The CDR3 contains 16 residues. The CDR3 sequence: CASSLGSGERDTEAFF. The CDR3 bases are TGTGCCAGCAGCTTAGGGTCAGGGGAGCGGGACACTGAAGCTTTCTTT.

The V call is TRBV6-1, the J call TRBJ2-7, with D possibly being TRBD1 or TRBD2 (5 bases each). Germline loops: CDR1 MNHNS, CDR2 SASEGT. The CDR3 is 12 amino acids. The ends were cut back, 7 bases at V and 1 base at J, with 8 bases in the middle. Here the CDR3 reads CASTGRSYEQYF. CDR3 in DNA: TGTGCCAGCACGGGACGATCCTACGAGCAGTACTTC.

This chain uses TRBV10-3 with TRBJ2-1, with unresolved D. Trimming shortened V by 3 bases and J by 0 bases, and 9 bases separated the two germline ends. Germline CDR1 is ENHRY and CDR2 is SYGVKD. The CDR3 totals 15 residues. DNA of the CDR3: TGTGCCATCAGTGACGAAGGAAGCTCCTACAATGAGCAGTTCTTC. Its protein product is CAISDEGSSYNEQFF.

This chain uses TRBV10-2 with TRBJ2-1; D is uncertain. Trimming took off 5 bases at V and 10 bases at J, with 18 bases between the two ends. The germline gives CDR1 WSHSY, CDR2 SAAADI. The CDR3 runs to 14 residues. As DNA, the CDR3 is TGCGCCAGCAGTCACGGCTGGGCGCGAAGCGAGCAGTTCTTC. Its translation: CASSHGWARSEQFF.

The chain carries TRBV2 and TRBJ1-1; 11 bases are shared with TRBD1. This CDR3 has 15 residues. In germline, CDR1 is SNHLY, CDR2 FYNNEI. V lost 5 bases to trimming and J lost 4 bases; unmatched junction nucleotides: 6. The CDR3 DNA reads TGTGCCAGCAGTATGGACAGGGGGCATGGCACTGAAGCTTTCTTT. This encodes CASSMDRGHGTEAFF.

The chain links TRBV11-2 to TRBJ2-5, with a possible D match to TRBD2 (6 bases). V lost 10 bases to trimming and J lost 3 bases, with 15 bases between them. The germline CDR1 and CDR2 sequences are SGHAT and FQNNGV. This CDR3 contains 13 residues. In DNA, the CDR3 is TGTGCCACGGCGGGATCTCCCAAAGAGACCCAGTACTTC. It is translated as CATAGSPKETQYF.

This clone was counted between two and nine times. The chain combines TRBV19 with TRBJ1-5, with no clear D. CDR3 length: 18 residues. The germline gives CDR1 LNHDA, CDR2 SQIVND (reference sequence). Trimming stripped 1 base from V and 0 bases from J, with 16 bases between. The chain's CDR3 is CASSIGGTAGSSNQPQHF. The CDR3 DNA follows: TGTGCCAGTAGTATAGGAGGTACCGCGGGGTCTAGCAATCAGCCCCAGCATTTT.

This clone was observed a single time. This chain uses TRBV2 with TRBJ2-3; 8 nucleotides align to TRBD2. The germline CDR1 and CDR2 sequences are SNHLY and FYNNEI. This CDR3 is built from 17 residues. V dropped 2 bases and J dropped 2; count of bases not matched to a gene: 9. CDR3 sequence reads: CASSEPTPGGPTDTQYF. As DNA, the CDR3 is TGTGCCAGCAGTGAACCTACTCCGGGGGGGCCCACAGATACGCAGTATTTT.

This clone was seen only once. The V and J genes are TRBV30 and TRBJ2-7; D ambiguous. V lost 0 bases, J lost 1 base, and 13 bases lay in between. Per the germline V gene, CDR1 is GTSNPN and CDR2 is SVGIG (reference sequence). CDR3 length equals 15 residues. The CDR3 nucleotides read TGTGCCTGGAGTGTAGGGTCAGCCGTGTCCTACGAGCAGTACTTC. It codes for CAWSVGSAVSYEQYF.

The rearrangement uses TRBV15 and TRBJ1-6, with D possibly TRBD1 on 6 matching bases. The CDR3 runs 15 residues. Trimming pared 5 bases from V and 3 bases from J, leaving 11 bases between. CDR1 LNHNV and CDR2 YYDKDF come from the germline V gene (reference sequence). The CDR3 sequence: CATSEGGYYNSPLHF. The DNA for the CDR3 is TGTGCCACCAGCGAAGGGGGGTACTATAATTCACCCCTCCACTTT. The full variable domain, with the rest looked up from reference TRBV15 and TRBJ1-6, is DAMVIQNPRYQVTQFGKPVTLSCSQTLNHNVMYWYQQKSSQAPKLLFHYYDKDFNNEADTPDNFQSRRPNTSFCFLDIRSPGLGDTAMYLCATSEGGYYNSPLHFGNGTRLTVT.

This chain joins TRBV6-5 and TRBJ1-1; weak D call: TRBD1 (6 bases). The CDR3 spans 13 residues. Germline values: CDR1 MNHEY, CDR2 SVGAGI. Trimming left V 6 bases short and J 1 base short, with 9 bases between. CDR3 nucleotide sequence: TGTGCCAGCAGCGGGACAAGGAACACTGAAGCTTTCTTT. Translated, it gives CASSGTRNTEAFF.

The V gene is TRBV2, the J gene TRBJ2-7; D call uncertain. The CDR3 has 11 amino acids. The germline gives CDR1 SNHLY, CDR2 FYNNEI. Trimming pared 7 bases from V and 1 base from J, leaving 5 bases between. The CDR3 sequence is CASILSYEQYF. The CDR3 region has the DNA TGTGCCAGCATATTATCCTACGAGCAGTACTTC.

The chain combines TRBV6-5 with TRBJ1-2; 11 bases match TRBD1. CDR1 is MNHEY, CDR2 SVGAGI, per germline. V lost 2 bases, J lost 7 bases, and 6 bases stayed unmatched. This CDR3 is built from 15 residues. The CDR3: CASSYTDRGRGGYTF. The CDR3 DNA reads TGTGCCAGCAGTTACACGGACAGGGGGCGAGGTGGCTACACCTTC.

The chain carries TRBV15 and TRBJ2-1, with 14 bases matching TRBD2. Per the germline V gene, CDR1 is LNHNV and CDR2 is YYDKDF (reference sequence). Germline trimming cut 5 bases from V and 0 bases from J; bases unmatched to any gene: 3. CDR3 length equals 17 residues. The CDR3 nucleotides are TGTGCCACCAGCGGGACTAGCGGGGGTCACTCCTACAATGAGCAGTTCTTC. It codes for CATSGTSGGHSYNEQFF.

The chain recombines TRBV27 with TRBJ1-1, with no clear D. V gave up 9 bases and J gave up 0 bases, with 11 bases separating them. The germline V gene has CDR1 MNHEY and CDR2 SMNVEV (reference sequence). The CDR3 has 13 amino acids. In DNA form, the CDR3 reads TGTGCCAGTAAGAGCATCATGAACACTGAAGCTTTCTTT. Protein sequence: CASKSIMNTEAFF.

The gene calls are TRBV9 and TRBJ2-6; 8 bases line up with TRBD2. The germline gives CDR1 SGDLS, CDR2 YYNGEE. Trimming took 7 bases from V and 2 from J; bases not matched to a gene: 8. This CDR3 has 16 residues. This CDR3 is CASRGGLSTGANVLTF. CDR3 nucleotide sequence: TGTGCCAGCCGGGGGGGGTTATCGACTGGGGCCAACGTCCTGACTTTC.

The CDR3 reads CASSLVARNGQPQHF. CDR3 sequence (DNA): TGTGCCAGCAGTTTAGTGGCCCGTAACGGTCAGCCCCAGCATTTT. J is TRBJ1-5 and V is TRBV27; no clear D gene. Germline assignment: CDR1 MNHEY and CDR2 SMNVEV (reference sequence). V was cut by 2 bases and J by 6 bases, with 14 bases left in between. The CDR3 consists of 15 residues.

CDR3 loop: CASSARTREEDYGYTF. The CDR3 DNA follows: TGTGCCAGCAGCGCGCGAACACGCGAGGAGGACTATGGCTACACCTTC. The chain couples TRBV9 to TRBJ1-2, with D uncertain. The V gene's germline CDR1 is SGDLS and CDR2 YYNGEE. This CDR3 has 16 amino acids. Trimming removed 3 bases at V and 3 bases at J, with 18 bases between.

DNA for the CDR3: TGTGCCAGCAGTGCCCGACAGGGCTCCTACAATGAGCAGTTCTTC. Its translation: CASSARQGSYNEQFF. The gene calls are TRBV6-1 and TRBJ2-1; 7 bases map to TRBD1. Trimming at V came to 4 bases and at J to 0 bases, leaving 3 bases not matched to a gene. The CDR3 extends over 15 amino acids. From germline, CDR1 is MNHNS and CDR2 SASEGT.

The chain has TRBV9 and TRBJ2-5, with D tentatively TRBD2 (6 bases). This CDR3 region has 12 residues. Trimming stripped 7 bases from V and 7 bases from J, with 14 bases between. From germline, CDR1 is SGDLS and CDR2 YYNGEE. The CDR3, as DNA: TGTGCCAGCGGCAGGGACTTGGGGACCCAGTACTTC. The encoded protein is CASGRDLGTQYF. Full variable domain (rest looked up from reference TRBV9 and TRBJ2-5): DSGVTQTPKHLITATGQRVTLRCSPRSGDLSVYWYQQSLDQGLQFLIQYYNGEERAKGNILERFSAQQFPDLHSELNLSSLELGDSALYFCASGRDLGTQYFGPGTRLLVL.

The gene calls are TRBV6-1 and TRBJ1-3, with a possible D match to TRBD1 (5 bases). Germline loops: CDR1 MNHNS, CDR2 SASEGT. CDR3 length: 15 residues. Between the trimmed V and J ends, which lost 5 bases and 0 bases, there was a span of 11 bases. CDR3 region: CASSTRGVSGNTIYF. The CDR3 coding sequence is TGTGCCAGCAGTACTCGGGGCGTCTCTGGAAACACCATATATTTT.

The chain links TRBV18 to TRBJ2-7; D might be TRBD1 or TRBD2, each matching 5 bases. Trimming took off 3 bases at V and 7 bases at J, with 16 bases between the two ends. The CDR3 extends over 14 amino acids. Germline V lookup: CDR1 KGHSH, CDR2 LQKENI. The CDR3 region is CASSPVSGTREQYF. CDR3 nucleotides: TGTGCCAGCTCACCCGTATCAGGGACGCGTGAGCAGTACTTC.

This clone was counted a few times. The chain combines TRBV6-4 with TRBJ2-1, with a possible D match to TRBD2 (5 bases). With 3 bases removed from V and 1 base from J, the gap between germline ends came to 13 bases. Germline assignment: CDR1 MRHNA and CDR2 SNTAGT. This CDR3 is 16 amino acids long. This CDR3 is CASSDLATLSYNEQFF. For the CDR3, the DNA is TGTGCCAGCAGTGATCTAGCCACACTATCCTACAATGAGCAGTTCTTC.

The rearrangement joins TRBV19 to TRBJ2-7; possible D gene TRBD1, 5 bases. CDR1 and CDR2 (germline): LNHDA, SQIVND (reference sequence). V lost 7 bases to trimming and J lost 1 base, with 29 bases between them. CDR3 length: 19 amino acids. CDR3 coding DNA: TGTGCCAGTACCAGAGGTCGCCAAGGGGTAGGGTCGGCTTCCTACGAGCAGTACTTC. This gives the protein CASTRGRQGVGSASYEQYF.

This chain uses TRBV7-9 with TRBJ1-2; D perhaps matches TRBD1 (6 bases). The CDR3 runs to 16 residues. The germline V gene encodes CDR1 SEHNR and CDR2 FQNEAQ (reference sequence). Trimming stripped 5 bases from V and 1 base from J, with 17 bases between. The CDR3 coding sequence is TGTGCCAGCAGCCAGGACAGTGCTCAACATAACTATGGCTACACCTTC. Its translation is CASSQDSAQHNYGYTF.